The clone carrying this TCR beta chain was seen ten or more times. Its antigen is undetermined. This sample's TCRbeta library carried unique molecular identifier barcodes. TCRdb reanalysed the PCR reads using MiXCR and keeps one entry per CDR3 protein. The table has some 300,000 distinct CDR3 sequences, over 9.5% seen once. The CDR3 loop spans 13 amino acids. Germline V gives CDR1 SQVTM, CDR2 ANQGSEA. After removal of 6 bases from V and 4 bases from J, the junction contained 6 bases not matched to a gene. The data belong to a study of T-cell reconstitution after alpha-beta-depleted transplantation in children. Study-level results: By one year post-transplant, T-cell counts and diversity largely arose from T cells that were newly produced. Recipient T cells and thymic progenitors that survived gave rise to the high TCRbeta diversity observed at day 60 in some patients.

The TCR originated in a boy younger than two with acute myeloid leukemia, due to receive a stem cell transplant. This sequence joins TRBV29-1 and TRBJ2-1; 7 bases map to TRBD1. Specimen: PBMCs, collected before TCRalphabeta/CD19-depleted stem cell transplant. The CDR3 region has the DNA TGCAGCGTCGGGACAGTAGCATACAATGAGCAGTTCTTC. The encoded protein is CSVGTVAYNEQFF.